The TCR beta chain described here comes from a study of regulatory T cells in long-lasting Graves disease. Overall study results and limits: Persistent disease was characterized by preferential usage of TRBV28, TRBJ1-2 and TRBJ2-5.

Germline V gives CDR1 DFQATT, CDR2 SNEGSKA (reference sequence). Trimming pared 0 bases from V and 5 bases from J, leaving 14 bases between. The CDR3 has 14 amino acids. This clonotype was detected once. Antigen: not known. iRepertoire HTBI primers and Arm-PCR of CDR3 regions built TCR beta libraries. Each CDR3 protein gets one entry after TCRdb re-called the multiplex PCR reads with MiXCR. Among roughly 420,000 distinct CDR3 sequences listed, around 17% were seen once. As to time point: newly diagnosed GD, antithyroid drugs for less than 3 months. Following extraction of RNA from PBMCs, that RNA was used to make the TCR library. The same data also contributed to another study, on T cells in Graves' hyperthyroidism and ophthalmopathy. As reported in that work: Most clonotypes expanded in the thyroid (above 0.001) were also present in blood.

The sequencing used peripheral blood mononuclear cells (PBMCs), collected at new diagnosis, from a patient treated with antithyroid drugs. This TCR came from a woman aged 18-30 years with Graves disease. The chain combines TRBV20-1 with TRBJ2-7; a weak D match, TRBD1 (5 bases). As DNA, the CDR3 is TGCAGTGCTAGAGAGATACAGGTTAGAAACGAGCAGTACTTC. This sequence encodes CSAREIQVRNEQYF.